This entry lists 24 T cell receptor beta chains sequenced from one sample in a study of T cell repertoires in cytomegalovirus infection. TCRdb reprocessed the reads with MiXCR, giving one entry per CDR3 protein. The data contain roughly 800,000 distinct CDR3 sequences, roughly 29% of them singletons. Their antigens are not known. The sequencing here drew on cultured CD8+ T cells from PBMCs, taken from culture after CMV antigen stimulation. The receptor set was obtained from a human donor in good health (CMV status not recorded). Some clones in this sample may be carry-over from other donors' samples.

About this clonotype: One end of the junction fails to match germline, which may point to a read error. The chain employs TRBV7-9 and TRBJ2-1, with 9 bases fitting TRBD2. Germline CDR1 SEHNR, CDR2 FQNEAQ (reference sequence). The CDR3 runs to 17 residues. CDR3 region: CVSIPSPLAGPGNEQFF. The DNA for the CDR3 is TGTGTCAGCATCCCCTCCCCGCTAGCGGGGCCTGGGAATGAGCAGTTCTTC.

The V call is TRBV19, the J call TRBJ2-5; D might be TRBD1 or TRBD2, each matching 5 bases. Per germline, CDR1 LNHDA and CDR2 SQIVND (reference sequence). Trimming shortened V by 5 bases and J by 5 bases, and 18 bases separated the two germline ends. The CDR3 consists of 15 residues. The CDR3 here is CASSPGASPHETQYF. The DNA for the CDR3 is TGTGCCAGTAGTCCCGGGGCTTCTCCCCATGAGACCCAGTACTTC.

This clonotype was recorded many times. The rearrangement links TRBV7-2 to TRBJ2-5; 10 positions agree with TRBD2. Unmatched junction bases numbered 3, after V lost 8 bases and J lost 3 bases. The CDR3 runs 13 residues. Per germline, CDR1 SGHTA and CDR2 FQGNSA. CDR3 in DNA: TGTGCCAGCCAGCGGGGGGGCGAAGAGACCCAGTACTTC. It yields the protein CASQRGGEETQYF. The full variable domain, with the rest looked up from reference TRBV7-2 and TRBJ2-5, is GAGVSQSPSNKVTEKGKDVELRCDPISGHTALYWYRQSLGQGLEFLIYFQGNSAPDKSGLPSDRFSAERTGGSVSTLTIQRTQQEDSAVYLCASQRGGEETQYFGPGTRLLVL.

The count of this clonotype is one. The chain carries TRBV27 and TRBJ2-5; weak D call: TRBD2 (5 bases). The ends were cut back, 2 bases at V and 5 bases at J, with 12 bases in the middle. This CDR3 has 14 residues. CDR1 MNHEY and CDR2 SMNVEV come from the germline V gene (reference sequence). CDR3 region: CASSLMAGGETQYF. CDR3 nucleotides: TGTGCCAGCAGTTTAATGGCTGGCGGGGAGACCCAGTACTTC.

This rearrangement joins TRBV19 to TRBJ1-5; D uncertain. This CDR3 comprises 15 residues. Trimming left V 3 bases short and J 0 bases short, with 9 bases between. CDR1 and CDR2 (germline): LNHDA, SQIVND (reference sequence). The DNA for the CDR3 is TGTGCCAGTAGTATTTTAGCATATAGCAATCAGCCCCAGCATTTT. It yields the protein CASSILAYSNQPQHF.

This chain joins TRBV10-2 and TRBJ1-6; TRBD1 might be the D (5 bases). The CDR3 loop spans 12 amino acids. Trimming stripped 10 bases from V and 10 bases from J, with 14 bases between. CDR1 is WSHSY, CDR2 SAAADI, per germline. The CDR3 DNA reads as TGCGCCAACAGGCAGGGAGGCTCACCCCTCCACTTT. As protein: CANRQGGSPLHF.

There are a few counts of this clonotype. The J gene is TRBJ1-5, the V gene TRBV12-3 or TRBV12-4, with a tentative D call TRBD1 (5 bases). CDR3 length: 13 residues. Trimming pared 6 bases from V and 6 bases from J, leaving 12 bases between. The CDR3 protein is CASSSWGGQPQHF. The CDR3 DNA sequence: TGTGCCAGCAGCTCATGGGGGGGTCAGCCCCAGCATTTT.

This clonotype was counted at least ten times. The DNA of the CDR3 is TGTGCCAGCAGTGATACAGGGGGCTCCTACAATGAGCAGTTCTTC. Its protein is CASSDTGGSYNEQFF. V is TRBV6-5 and J is TRBJ2-1, with 8 bases matching TRBD1. Germline V gene lookup returns CDR1 MNHEY and CDR2 SVGAGI. CDR3 length equals 15 residues. Trimming cost V 5 bases and J 0 bases; bases outside gene matches: 3.

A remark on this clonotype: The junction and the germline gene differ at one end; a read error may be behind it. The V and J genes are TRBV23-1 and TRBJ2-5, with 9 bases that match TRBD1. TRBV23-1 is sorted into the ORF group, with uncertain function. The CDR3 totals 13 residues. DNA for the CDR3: TGTGCCAGCGGACAGGGGAACGGAGAGACCCAGTACTTC. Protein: CASGQGNGETQYF.

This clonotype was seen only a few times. CDR3 sequence: CASSQTAGAEAFF. Here the CDR3 DNA reads TGTGCCAGCAGTCAAACTGCCGGGGCTGAAGCTTTCTTT. V is TRBV5-6 and J is TRBJ1-1; D not resolved. The CDR3 has 13 residues. The germline V gene has CDR1 SGHDT and CDR2 YYEEEE. V was pared by 5 bases and J by 6 bases, with 14 bases between.

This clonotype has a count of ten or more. In nucleotides, the CDR3 is TGTGCCAGCAGCTTAGGCGTGTTAGCGGGGGCCGCCCGGAGTTGGAAGTTCTTC. This gives the protein CASSLGVLAGAARSWKFF. The chain is built from TRBV7-2 and TRBJ2-1; 9 nucleotides match TRBD2. With V trimmed by 1 base and J by 14 bases, 21 bases remained unmatched. Germline CDR1 SGHTA, CDR2 FQGNSA. This CDR3 comprises 18 residues.

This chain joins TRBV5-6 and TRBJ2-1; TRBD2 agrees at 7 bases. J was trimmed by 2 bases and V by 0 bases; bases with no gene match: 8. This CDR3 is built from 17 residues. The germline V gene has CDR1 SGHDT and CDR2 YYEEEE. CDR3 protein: CASSLEPLADTYNEQFF. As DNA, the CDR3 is TGTGCCAGCAGCTTGGAACCCCTAGCGGATACCTACAATGAGCAGTTCTTC.

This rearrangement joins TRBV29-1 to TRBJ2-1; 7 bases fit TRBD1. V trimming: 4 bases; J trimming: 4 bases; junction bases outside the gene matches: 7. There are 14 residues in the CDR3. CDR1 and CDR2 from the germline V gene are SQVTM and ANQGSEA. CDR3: CSVGHPTGYNEQFF. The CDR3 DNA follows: TGCAGCGTTGGCCACCCGACAGGGTACAATGAGCAGTTCTTC.

The CDR3 protein is CASSQWSTSNTEAFF. CDR3 DNA: TGTGCCAGCAGCCAATGGAGCACTTCGAACACTGAAGCTTTCTTT. The chain is built from TRBV3-1 and TRBJ1-1; no definite D call. The V gene's germline CDR1 is LGHDT and CDR2 YNNKEL (reference sequence). The CDR3 sequence is 15 residues long. Trimming stripped 2 bases from V and 1 base from J, with 11 bases between.

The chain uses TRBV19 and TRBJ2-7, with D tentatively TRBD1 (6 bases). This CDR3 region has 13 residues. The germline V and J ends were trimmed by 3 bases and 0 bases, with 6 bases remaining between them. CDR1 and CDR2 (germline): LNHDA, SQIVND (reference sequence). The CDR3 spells CASSMDSSYEQYF. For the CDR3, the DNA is TGTGCCAGTAGTATGGACAGCTCCTACGAGCAGTACTTC.

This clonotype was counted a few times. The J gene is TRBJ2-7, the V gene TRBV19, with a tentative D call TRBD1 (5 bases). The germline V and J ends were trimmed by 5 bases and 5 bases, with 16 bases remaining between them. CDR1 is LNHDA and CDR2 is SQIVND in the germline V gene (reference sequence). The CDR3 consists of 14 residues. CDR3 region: CASSASGSPHEQYF. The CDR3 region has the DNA TGTGCCAGTAGTGCCTCAGGGTCCCCCCACGAGCAGTACTTC.

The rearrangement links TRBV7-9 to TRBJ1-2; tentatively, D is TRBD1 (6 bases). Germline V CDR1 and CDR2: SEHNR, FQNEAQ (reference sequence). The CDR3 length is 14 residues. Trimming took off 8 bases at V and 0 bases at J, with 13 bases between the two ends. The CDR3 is CASSQGNSNYGYTF. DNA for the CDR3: TGTGCCAGCTCACAGGGAAACTCTAACTATGGCTACACCTTC.

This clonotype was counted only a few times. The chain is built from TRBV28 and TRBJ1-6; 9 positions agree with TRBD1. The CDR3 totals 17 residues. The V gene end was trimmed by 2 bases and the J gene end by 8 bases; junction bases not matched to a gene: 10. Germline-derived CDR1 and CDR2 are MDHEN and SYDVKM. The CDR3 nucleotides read TGTGCCAGCAGTTTAAGGCCCCTACAGGGGGCTTATTCACCCCTCCACTTT. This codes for CASSLRPLQGAYSPLHF.

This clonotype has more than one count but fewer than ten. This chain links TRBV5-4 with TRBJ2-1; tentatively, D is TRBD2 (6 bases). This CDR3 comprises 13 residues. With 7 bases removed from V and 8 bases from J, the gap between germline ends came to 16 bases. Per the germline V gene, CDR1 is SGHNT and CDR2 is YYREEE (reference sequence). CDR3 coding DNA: TGTGCCAGCGGGGGACTCCCTGGCGATGAGCAGTTCTTC. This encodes CASGGLPGDEQFF. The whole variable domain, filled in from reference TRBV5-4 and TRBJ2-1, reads ETGVTQSPTHLIKTRGQQVTLRCSSQSGHNTVSWYQQALGQGPQFIFQYYREEENGRGNFPPRFSGLQFPNYSSELNVNALELDDSALYLCASGGLPGDEQFFGPGTRLTVL.

CDR3 sequence: CASRDPGETQYF. The CDR3 DNA reads as TGTGCCAGCAGAGACCCCGGGGAGACCCAGTACTTC. This sequence joins TRBV27 and TRBJ2-5; no reliable D call. Germline loops: CDR1 MNHEY, CDR2 SMNVEV (reference sequence). Trimming pared 6 bases from V and 5 bases from J, leaving 10 bases between. The CDR3 spans 12 residues.

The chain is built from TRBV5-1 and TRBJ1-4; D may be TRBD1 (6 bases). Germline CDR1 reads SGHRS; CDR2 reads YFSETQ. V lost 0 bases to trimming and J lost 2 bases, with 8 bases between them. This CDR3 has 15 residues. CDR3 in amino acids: CASSLGQGTNEKLFF. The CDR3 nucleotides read TGCGCCAGCAGCTTGGGGCAGGGGACTAATGAAAAACTGTTTTTT.

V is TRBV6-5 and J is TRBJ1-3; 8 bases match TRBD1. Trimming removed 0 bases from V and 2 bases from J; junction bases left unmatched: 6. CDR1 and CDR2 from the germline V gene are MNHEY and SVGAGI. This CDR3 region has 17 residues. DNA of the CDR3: TGTGCCAGCAGTTACTCTAGCTTGGACAGGGCTGGAAACACCATATATTTT. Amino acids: CASSYSSLDRAGNTIYF.

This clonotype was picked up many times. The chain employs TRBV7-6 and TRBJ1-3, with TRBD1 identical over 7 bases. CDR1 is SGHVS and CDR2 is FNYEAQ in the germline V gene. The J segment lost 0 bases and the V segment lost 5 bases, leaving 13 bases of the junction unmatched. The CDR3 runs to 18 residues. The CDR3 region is CASSQGTVISHSGNTIYF. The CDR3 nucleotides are TGTGCCAGCAGCCAGGGGACAGTCATTAGCCACTCTGGAAACACCATATATTTT.

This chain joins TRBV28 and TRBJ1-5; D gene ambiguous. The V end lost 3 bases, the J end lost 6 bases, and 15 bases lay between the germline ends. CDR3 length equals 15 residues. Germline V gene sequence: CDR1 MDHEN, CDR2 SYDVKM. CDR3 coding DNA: TGTGCCAGCAGTTTGAGTGGGGAGATTGGTCAGCCCCAGCATTTT. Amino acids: CASSLSGEIGQPQHF.